The present T cell receptor beta chain was sequenced within a study of technical replicates of blood from a handful of donors. Produced via immunoSEQ multiplex PCR; TCRdb's table is partial and in-frame only. Seen here are around 65,000 clones, around nine tenths observed once, and the top ten hold around 4.6%. The CDR3 contains 17 residues. V lost 0 bases to trimming and J lost 2 bases; unmatched junction nucleotides: 6. The germline V gene has CDR1 SGHRS and CDR2 YFSETQ. The table lists this clone with a count of one. Input material: PBMCs. The chain carries TRBV5-1 and TRBJ2-5; TRBD2 aligns across 11 bases. The clonotype originates from a human donor in good health. Some clones in this sample may be carry-over from other donors' samples. The CDR3 DNA sequence: TGCGCCAGCAGCTTGGCAGGGCTAGCGGGGGGTCAAGAGACCCAGTACTTC. Its translation: CASSLAGLAGGQETQYF. Filled out from reference TRBV5-1 and TRBJ2-5, the complete variable domain reads KAGVTQTPRYLIKTRGQQVTLSCSPISGHRSVSWYQQTPGQGLQFLFEYFSETQRNKGNFPGRFSGRQFSNSRSEMNVSTLELGDSALYLCASSLAGLAGGQETQYFGPGTRLLVL.